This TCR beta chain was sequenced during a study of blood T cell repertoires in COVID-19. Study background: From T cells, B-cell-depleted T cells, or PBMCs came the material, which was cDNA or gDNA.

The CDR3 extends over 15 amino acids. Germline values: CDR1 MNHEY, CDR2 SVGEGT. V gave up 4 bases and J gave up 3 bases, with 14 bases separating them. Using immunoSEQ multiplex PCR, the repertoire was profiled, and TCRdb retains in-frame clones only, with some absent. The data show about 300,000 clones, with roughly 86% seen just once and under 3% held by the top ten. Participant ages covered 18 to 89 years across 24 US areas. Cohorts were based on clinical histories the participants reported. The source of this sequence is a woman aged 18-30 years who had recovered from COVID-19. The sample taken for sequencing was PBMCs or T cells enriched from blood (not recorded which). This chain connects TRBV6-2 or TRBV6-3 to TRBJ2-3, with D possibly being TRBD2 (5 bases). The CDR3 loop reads CASSSHGIGTDTQYF. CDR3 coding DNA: TGTGCCAGCAGTTCCCACGGGATAGGGACAGATACGCAGTATTTT.